The rows below give T cell receptor beta chains drawn from one sample of a study of blood T cells in healthy people across ages. From the 5' RACE reads, TCRdb called clonotypes with MiXCR, one entry per CDR3 protein. The sample records more than 1.4 million distinct CDR3 sequences, around 39% being singletons. Material: blood. These receptor sequences come from a woman aged 18 to 35 in good health. Each CDR3 is given with its conserved first and last residue.

V | CDR3
TRBV29-1 | CSGGKGGNTEAFF
TRBV6-1 | CASSVSGALLDEQYF
TRBV21-1 | CASSKDTKDYNEQFF
TRBV18 | CASSPSGSYNEQYF
TRBV4-1 | CASSQGTAMNTEAFF
TRBV27 | CASSLYPVGWYGYTF
TRBV5-1 | CASSLALSGGALYEQFF
TRBV2 | CASSRGFANTGELFF
TRBV12-3/TRBV12-4 | CASRGDRGRDTGELFF
TRBV20-1 | CSAIALLAGDHNEQFF